These 22 T cell receptor beta chains share one sample of origin, sequenced in a study of T cells expressing NK-cell markers. No DNA is given; TCRdb re-called the 5' RACE reads and lists each CDR3 protein once. The sample features some 110,000 distinct CDR3 sequences, with approximately 17% in its top ten. The sample was blood T cells: a sorted CD56 or NKG2C T cell subset, CD4+ or CD8+ T cells, or bulk PBMC T cells (not recorded which). The source is a woman aged 18 to 75 in good health.

This chain links TRBV6-1 with TRBJ2-2. The length of the CDR3 is 15 residues. Germline values: CDR1 MNHNS, CDR2 SASEGT. The CDR3 sequence is CASTWVRPNTGELFF.

The chain's CDR3 is CASSSPGGETQYF. The chain is built from TRBV12-3 or TRBV12-4 and TRBJ2-5; TCRdb returns TRBD1, unconfirmable since there is no DNA. The length of the CDR3 is 13 residues.

This rearrangement joins TRBV7-9 to TRBJ2-7. The CDR3 extends over 15 amino acids. Germline V lookup: CDR1 SEHNR, CDR2 FQNEAQ (reference sequence). The CDR3 reads CASSPVKVSSYEQYF.

The chain is built from TRBV2 and TRBJ2-7; lacking DNA, the TRBD1 call made by TCRdb goes unchecked. Germline loops: CDR1 SNHLY, CDR2 FYNNEI. The CDR3 contains 16 residues. CDR3: CASSEAGYRGEYEQYF.

The chain combines TRBV12-3 or TRBV12-4 with TRBJ2-5. The CDR3 extends over 15 amino acids. The CDR3 reads CASSLLPGNQETQYF.

J is TRBJ1-1 and V is TRBV15. Per the germline V gene, CDR1 is LNHNV and CDR2 is YYDKDF (reference sequence). This CDR3 has 12 amino acids. This CDR3 reads CATSRKPDEAFF.

The chain joins TRBV29-1 to TRBJ1-1; TCRdb outputs TRBD1, but without DNA this stays unchecked. CDR3 length equals 12 residues. Germline CDR1 and CDR2: SQVTM and ANQGSEA. The CDR3 loop reads CSVGGGPTEAFF.

The chain uses TRBV11-1 and TRBJ2-7; TCRdb's assignment of TRBD1 cannot be checked, as there is no DNA. The CDR3 spans 14 residues. Germline V gene lookup returns CDR1 SGHAT and CDR2 FQDESV (reference sequence). The CDR3 reads CASSSAGTGYEQYF.

V is TRBV6-2 or TRBV6-3 and J is TRBJ1-5; the TCRdb D gene call, TRBD1, has no DNA to confirm it. CDR1 and CDR2 from the germline V gene are MNHEY and SVGEGT. The length of the CDR3 is 14 residues. CDR3 sequence reads: CASSQGRDNQPQHF.

The rearrangement uses TRBV29-1 and TRBJ1-2; TCRdb's D call of TRBD1 is untestable without DNA. Germline CDR1 is SQVTM and CDR2 is ANQGSEA. This CDR3 spans 13 amino acids. Here the CDR3 reads CSVEDPGGDGYTF.

This chain links TRBV19 with TRBJ2-1; the D gene TCRdb calls, TRBD2, cannot be checked with no DNA. The CDR3 extends over 14 amino acids. The germline gives CDR1 LNHDA, CDR2 SQIVND (reference sequence). The CDR3 sequence is CASSIGTQYNEQFF.

This CDR3 reads CSARGRRGLIYEQYF. This chain joins TRBV20-1 and TRBJ2-7; absent DNA, TCRdb's TRBD1 call cannot be checked. The CDR3 loop spans 15 amino acids. CDR1 and CDR2 from the germline V gene are DFQATT and SNEGSKA (reference sequence).

The chain recombines TRBV27 with TRBJ2-3; with no DNA, the TCRdb D assignment of TRBD2 cannot be verified. Per germline, CDR1 MNHEY and CDR2 SMNVEV (reference sequence). The CDR3 spans 13 residues. The CDR3 sequence: CARRRLRTDTQYF.

V is TRBV27 and J is TRBJ2-1. Germline values: CDR1 MNHEY, CDR2 SMNVEV (reference sequence). There are 17 residues in the CDR3. The CDR3 region is CASSLSSSSDSYNEQFF.

CDR3 residues: CASSPPSGENTEAFF. The V and J genes are TRBV4-2 and TRBJ1-1. This CDR3 has 15 residues. Germline V CDR1 and CDR2: LGHNA, YNFKEQ.

The J gene is TRBJ2-3, the V gene TRBV6-1; TCRdb's assignment of TRBD2 cannot be checked, as there is no DNA. CDR3 length equals 17 residues. Looked up from germline, CDR1 is MNHNS and CDR2 is SASEGT. CDR3 sequence: CASNRAWDFDPTDTQYF.

The gene calls are TRBV4-1 and TRBJ2-5. This CDR3 is 12 amino acids long. The germline CDR1 and CDR2 sequences are MGHRA and YSYEKL. The CDR3 sequence: CASSQEGETQYF.

The chain has TRBV7-3 and TRBJ2-3; TCRdb's D call, TRBD2, is unchecked because there is no DNA. Germline-derived CDR1 and CDR2 are SGHTA and FQGTGA. This CDR3 comprises 15 residues. CDR3 sequence reads: CASSQTGGSSDTQYF.

V is TRBV7-2 and J is TRBJ2-5. This CDR3 is built from 12 residues. In germline, CDR1 is SGHTA, CDR2 FQGNSA. The CDR3 sequence: CASSPFQETQYF. The variable domain in full, with the rest retrieved from reference TRBV7-2 and TRBJ2-5, is GAGVSQSPSNKVTEKGKDVELRCDPISGHTALYWYRQSLGQGLEFLIYFQGNSAPDKSGLPSDRFSAERTGGSVSTLTIQRTQQEDSAVYLCASSPFQETQYFGPGTRLLVL.

This chain links TRBV27 with TRBJ2-3; the D gene TCRdb calls, TRBD1, cannot be checked with no DNA. The CDR3 is 15 amino acids. CDR1 MNHEY and CDR2 SMNVEV come from the germline V gene (reference sequence). The CDR3 spells CASSLSLPGWDTQYF.

The V and J genes are TRBV9 and TRBJ2-7; the D call of TRBD2 rests on TCRdb alone, since no DNA is present to check it. CDR3 length equals 15 residues. The V gene's germline CDR1 is SGDLS and CDR2 YYNGEE. The CDR3 protein is CASSVGADSSYEQYF.

The chain links TRBV7-3 to TRBJ2-7; TCRdb's D call, TRBD2, is unchecked because there is no DNA. The CDR3 spans 16 residues. Germline V gene lookup returns CDR1 SGHTA and CDR2 FQGTGA. CDR3 region: CASSLTPDYPSYEQYF.